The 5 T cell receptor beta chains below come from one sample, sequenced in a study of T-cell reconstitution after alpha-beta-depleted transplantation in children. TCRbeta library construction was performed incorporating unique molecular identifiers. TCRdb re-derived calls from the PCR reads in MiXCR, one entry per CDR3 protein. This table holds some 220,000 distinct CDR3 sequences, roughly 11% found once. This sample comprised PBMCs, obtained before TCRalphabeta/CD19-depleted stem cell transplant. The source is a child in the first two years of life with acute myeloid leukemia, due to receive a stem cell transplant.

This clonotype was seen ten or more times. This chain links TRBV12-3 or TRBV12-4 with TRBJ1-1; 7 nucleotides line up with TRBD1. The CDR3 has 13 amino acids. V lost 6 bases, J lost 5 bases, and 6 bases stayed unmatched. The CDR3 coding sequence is TGTGCCAGCAGCCGGGGACAGACTACTGAAGCTTTCTTT. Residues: CASSRGQTTEAFF.

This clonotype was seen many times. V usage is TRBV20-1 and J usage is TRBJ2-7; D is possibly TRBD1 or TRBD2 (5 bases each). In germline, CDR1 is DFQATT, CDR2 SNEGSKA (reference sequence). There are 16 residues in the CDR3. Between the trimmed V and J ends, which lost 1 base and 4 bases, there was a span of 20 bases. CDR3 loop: CSARGPRDGIIYEQYF. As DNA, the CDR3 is TGCAGTGCTAGAGGCCCTCGGGACGGAATTATTTACGAGCAGTACTTC.

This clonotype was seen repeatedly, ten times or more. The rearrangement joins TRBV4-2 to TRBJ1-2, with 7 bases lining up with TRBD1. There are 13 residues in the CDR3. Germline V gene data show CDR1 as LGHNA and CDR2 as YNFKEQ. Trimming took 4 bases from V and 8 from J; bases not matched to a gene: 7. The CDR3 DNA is TGTGCCAGCAGCCTTACAGGGGAGGGGGGCTACACCTTC. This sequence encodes CASSLTGEGGYTF.

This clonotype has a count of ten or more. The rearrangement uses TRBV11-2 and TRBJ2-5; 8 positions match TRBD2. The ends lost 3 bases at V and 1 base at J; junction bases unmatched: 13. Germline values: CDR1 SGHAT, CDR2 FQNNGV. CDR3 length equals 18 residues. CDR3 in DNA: TGTGCCAGCAGCTTTCCGGTTAGCGGGGTAACTCTCCAAGAGACCCAGTACTTC. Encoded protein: CASSFPVSGVTLQETQYF.

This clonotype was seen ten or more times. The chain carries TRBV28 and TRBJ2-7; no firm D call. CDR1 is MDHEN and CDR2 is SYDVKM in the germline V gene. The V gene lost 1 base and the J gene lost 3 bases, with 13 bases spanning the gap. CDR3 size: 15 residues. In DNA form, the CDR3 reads TGTGCCAGCAGTTTATTGGGCAGCTTAGGCTACGAGCAGTACTTC. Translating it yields CASSLLGSLGYEQYF.